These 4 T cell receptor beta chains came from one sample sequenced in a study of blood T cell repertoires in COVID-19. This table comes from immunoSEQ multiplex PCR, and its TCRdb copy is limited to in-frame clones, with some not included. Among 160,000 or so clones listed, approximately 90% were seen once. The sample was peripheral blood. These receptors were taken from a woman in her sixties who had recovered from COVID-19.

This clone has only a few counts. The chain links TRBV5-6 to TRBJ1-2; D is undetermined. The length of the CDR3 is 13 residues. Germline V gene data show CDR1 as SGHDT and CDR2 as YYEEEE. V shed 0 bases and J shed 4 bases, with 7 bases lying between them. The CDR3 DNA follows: TGTGCCAGCAGCTTGGTCAGGCCCTATGGCTACACCTTC. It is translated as CASSLVRPYGYTF.

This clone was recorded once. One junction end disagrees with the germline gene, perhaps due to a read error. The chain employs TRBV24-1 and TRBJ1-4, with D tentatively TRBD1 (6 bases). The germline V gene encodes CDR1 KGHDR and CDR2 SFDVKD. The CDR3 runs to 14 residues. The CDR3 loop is CANSRGAWDEKLFF. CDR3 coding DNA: TGTGCCAACAGTCGGGGGGCATGGGATGAAAAACTGTTTTTT.

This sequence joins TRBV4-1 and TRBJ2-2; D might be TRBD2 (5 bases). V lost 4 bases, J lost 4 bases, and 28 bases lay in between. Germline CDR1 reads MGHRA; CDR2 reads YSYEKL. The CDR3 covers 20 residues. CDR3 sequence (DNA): TGCGCCAGCAGCCCCAGACTGACGGCTCTAGCCCTTCGGGGCACCGGGGAGCTGTTTTTT. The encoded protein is CASSPRLTALALRGTGELFF.

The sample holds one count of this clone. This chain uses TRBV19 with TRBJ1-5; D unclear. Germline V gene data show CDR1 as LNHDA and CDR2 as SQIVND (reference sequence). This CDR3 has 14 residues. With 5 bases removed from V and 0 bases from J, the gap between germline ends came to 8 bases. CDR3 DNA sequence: TGTGCCAGTAGTTCATTTCATAGCAATCAGCCCCAGCATTTT. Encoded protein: CASSSFHSNQPQHF.